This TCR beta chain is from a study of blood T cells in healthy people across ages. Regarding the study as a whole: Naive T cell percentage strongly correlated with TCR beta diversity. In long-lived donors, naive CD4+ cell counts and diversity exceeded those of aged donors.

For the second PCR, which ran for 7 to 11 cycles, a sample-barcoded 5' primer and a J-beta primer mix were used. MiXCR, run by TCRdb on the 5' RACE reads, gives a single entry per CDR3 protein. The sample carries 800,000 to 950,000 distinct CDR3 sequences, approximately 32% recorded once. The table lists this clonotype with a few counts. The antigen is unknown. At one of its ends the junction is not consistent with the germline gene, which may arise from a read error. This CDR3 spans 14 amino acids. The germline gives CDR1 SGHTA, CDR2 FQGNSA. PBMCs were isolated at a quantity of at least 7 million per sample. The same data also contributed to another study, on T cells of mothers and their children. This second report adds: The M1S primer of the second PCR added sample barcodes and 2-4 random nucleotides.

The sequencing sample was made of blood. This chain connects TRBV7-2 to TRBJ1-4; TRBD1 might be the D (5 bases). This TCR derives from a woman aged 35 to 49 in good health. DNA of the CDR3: TGTGCCAGCAGCTTAACAGGCCCTAATGAAGAACTGTTTTTT. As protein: CASSLTGPNEELFF.